A selection of T cell receptor beta chains follows, all from one sample in a study of blood T cell repertoires in COVID-19. Sequencing used immunoSEQ multiplex PCR; TCRdb keeps in-frame clones, though not all of them. This sample yields around 100,000 clones, of which roughly 86% are seen a single time; about 20% belongs to the top ten. The sequenced sample was peripheral blood. These receptor sequences come from a human donor in a cohort sampled during active COVID-19. Both conserved end residues are part of each CDR3. D genes are given only for firm matches. Some rows mark clone size as missing; the rest say once, few, many or name a class of expanded clone.

V gene	CDR3 length	J gene	clone size	D gene	CDR3 protein	CDR3 DNA
TRBV7-2	17	TRBJ2-1	NA	TRBD2	CASNLGLAGGPRNEQFF	TGTGCCAGCAACCTCGGACTAGCGGGAGGACCTAGGAATGAGCAGTTCTTC
TRBV19	16	TRBJ1-5	NA	TRBD1	CASSFRTGGANQPQHF	TGTGCCAGTAGTTTCCGGACAGGGGGCGCGAATCAGCCCCAGCATTTT
TRBV20-1	17	TRBJ2-1	NA	NA	CSASFLERRLSYNEQFF	TGCAGTGCTAGTTTTTTGGAGCGGAGGCTCTCCTACAATGAGCAGTTCTTC
TRBV24-1	13	TRBJ2-3	NA	TRBD1	CATRQGNTDTQYF	TGTGCCACCAGACAGGGGAACACAGATACGCAGTATTTT
TRBV5-4	17	TRBJ2-7	NA	TRBD2	CASSSGTSGRARYEQYF	TGTGCCAGCAGCTCCGGGACTAGCGGGAGAGCCCGTTACGAGCAGTACTTC
TRBV18	15	TRBJ2-1	once	NA	CASSRSRESPNEQFF	TGTGCCAGCTCACGATCCCGAGAATCCCCGAATGAGCAGTTCTTC
TRBV3-1/TRBV3-2	15	TRBJ1-3	once	NA	CASSQEGRQGNTIYF	TGTGCCAGCAGCCAAGAAGGCCGACAGGGAAACACCATATATTTT
TRBV18	13	TRBJ2-3	NA	NA	CASSPPNTDTQYF	TGTGCCAGCTCCCCCCCCAACACAGATACGCAGTATTTT
TRBV4-2	18	TRBJ1-4	NA	NA	CASSQDPGGAQGGEKLFF	TGTGCCAGCAGCCAAGATCCGGGGGGGGCCCAAGGTGGTGAAAAACTGTTTTTT
TRBV2	16	TRBJ2-7	once	TRBD2	CASSALGLAVSYEQYF	TGTGCCAGCAGTGCACTGGGACTAGCGGTCTCCTACGAGCAGTACTTC
TRBV27	19	TRBJ2-2	NA	TRBD2	CASSPAHLLAGRVGGELFF	TGTGCCAGCAGTCCAGCCCACCTCCTAGCGGGGAGAGTGGGCGGGGAGCTGTTTTTT
TRBV25-1	14	TRBJ1-3	NA	NA	CASTPNRELNTIYF	TGTGCCAGCACACCCAACAGGGAATTAAACACCATATATTTT
TRBV11-3	16	TRBJ2-3	NA	NA	CASSSRGAGSTDTQYF	TGTGCCAGCAGCTCCCGCGGGGCGGGCTCCACAGATACGCAGTATTTT
TRBV7-2	15	TRBJ2-7	NA	TRBD2	CASSPAGTSGIEQYF	TGTGCCAGCAGCCCAGCCGGGACTAGCGGGATCGAGCAGTACTTC
TRBV9	15	TRBJ1-4	NA	TRBD1	CASSLQGATNEKLFF	TGTGCCAGCAGCCTCCAGGGGGCGACTAATGAAAAACTGTTTTTT
TRBV11-2	14	TRBJ1-4	NA	NA	CASSSSGGNEKLFF	TGTGCCAGCAGCTCATCGGGAGGTAATGAAAAACTGTTTTTT
TRBV27	15	TRBJ2-3	NA	TRBD2	CASLVTAGATDTQYF	TGTGCCAGCCTCGTAACGGCGGGAGCTACAGATACGCAGTATTTT
TRBV27	16	TRBJ2-2	NA	NA	CASSLLRRSLPGELFF	TGTGCCAGCAGTTTACTTCGCCGATCTCTACCCGGGGAGCTGTTTTTT
TRBV12-3/TRBV12-4	13	TRBJ1-1	NA	NA	CASRTHDKAEAFF	TGTGCCAGCAGGACACACGACAAGGCTGAAGCTTTCTTT
TRBV18	13	TRBJ2-1	many	NA	CASSGTRDNEQFF	TGTGCCAGCTCAGGGACACGCGACAATGAGCAGTTCTTC
TRBV24-1	18	TRBJ2-2	NA	TRBD2	CATSESPLAGGNTGELFF	TGTGCCACCAGTGAATCCCCACTAGCGGGGGGGAACACCGGGGAGCTGTTTTTT
TRBV15	15	TRBJ2-2	NA	TRBD1	CATSRPGTGTGELFF	TGTGCCACCAGCCGTCCCGGGACAGGGACCGGGGAGCTGTTTTTT
TRBV6-5	12	TRBJ2-7	NA	NA	CAIGTGFGEQYF	TGTGCCATCGGAACAGGTTTTGGGGAGCAGTACTTC
TRBV3-1/TRBV3-2	14	TRBJ2-5	NA	TRBD2	CASSHSGEGETQYF	TGTGCCAGCAGCCACAGCGGGGAGGGGGAGACCCAGTACTTC
TRBV3-1/TRBV3-2	15	TRBJ1-5	NA	NA	CASSQVGGYNQPQHF	TGTGCCAGCAGCCAAGTCGGAGGGTACAATCAGCCCCAGCATTTT
TRBV11-2	16	TRBJ2-3	once	TRBD1	CASSGAPGQGTDTQYF	TGTGCCAGCAGCGGGGCACCGGGACAGGGAACAGATACGCAGTATTTT
TRBV7-9	15	TRBJ2-7	NA	TRBD2	CASSSYETSLYEQYF	TGTGCCAGCAGCTCATACGAGACTAGCTTATACGAGCAGTACTTC
TRBV5-5	16	TRBJ2-5	NA	TRBD2	CASSLDLTSPTETQYF	TGTGCCAGCAGCTTGGATTTGACTAGCCCCACAGAGACCCAGTACTTC